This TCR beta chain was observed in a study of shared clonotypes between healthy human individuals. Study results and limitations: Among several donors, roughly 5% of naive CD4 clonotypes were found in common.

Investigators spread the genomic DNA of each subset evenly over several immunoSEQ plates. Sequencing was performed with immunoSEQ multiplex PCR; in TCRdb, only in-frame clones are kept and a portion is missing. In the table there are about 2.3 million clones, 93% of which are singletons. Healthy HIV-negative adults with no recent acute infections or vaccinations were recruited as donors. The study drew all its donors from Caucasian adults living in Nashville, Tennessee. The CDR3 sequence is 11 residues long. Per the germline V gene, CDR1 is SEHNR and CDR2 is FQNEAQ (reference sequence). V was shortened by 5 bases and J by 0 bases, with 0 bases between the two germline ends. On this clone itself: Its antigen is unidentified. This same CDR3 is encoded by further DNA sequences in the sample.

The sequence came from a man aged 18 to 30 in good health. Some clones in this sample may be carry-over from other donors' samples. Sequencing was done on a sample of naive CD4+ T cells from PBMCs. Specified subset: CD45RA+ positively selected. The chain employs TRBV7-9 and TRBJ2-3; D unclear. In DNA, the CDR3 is TGTGCCAGCAGCAGCACAGATACGCAGTATTTT. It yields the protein CASSSTDTQYF.